This TCR beta chain is from a study of CD8 T cells in Susac syndrome. Germline lookup yields CDR1 LNHDA and CDR2 SQIVND (reference sequence). The CDR3 spans 15 residues. Trimming at V came to 2 bases and at J to 5 bases, leaving 8 bases not matched to a gene. Healthy donors constituted the control group, matched for age and sex. TEMRA cells underwent FACS enrichment and CD8+ and CD4+ T cells underwent negative isolation. Reverse transcription of 0.5 to 1 ug RNA was performed with random hexamers. The immunoSEQ assay covered 54 Vbeta and 13 Jbeta segments for CDR3. One entry per CDR3 protein results from TCRdb running MiXCR on the immunoSEQ multiplex PCR reads. Of about 110,000 distinct CDR3 sequences in the sample, about 96% are singletons; the top ten hold about 0.095%.

This clonotype originated in a human donor in good health. Sample: CD4+ T cells from PBMCs. V gene TRBV19 combines with J gene TRBJ2-7; 8 bases line up with TRBD2. The chain's CDR3 is CASSISSGGGHEQYF. Written as DNA, the CDR3 is TGTGCCAGTAGTATATCATCGGGGGGGGGCCACGAGCAGTACTTC.